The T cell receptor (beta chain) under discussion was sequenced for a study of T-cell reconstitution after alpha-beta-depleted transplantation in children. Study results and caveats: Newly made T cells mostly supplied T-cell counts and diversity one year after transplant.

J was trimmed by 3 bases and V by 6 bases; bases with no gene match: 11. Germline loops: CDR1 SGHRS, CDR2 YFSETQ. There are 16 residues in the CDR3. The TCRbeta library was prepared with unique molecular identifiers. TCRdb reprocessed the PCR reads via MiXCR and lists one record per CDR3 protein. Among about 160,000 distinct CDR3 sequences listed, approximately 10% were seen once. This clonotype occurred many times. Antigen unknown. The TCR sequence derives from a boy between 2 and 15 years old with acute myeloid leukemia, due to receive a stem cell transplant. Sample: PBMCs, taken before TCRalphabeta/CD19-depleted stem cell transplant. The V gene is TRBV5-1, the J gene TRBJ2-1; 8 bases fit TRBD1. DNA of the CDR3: TGCGCCAGCAACCTACTTCCAGGGGGCCTCTACAATGAGCAGTTCTTC. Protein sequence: CASNLLPGGLYNEQFF.